The 32 T cell receptor beta chains in this list originate from one sample, sequenced in a study of Ad26.COV2.S vaccination and SARS-CoV-2 variants (dated by TCRdb to the early 2020s). The method behind the library was the immunoSEQ multiplex PCR assay. Sourced from immuneACCESS, this table was stored by TCRdb with only in-frame sequences that have V and J called. A share of the clones is absent; for the studies checked, an unresolved V gene accounts for under half, and the remainder has no known explanation. Recorded for this sample are 430,000 or so clones; 80% to 90% of them occurred a single time. The ten biggest clones cover approximately 2.5% of the sample. Per the publication, the treatment or condition label means: about 20 received Ad26.COV2.S at low or high dose, single or two shots; roughly 5 received placebo; per-sample allocation not given. Repertoires of vaccine and placebo recipients were sequenced from samples collected on day 63 after the first injection.

This sample comprised peripheral blood, obtained in a trial of Ad26.COV2.S vaccine versus placebo. These receptors all stem from a person aged 18 to 59 who received the Ad26.COV2.S COVID-19 vaccine or a placebo.

The rearrangement links TRBV4-1 to TRBJ2-1; TRBD2 agrees at 7 bases. Trimming removed 3 bases from V and 2 bases from J; junction bases left unmatched: 10. Germline V gene lookup returns CDR1 MGHRA and CDR2 YSYEKL. This CDR3 is 17 amino acids long. The CDR3, as DNA: TGCGCCAGCAGCCACCTAGCGGCCCATAACCCCTACAATGAGCAGTTCTTC. Translated, it gives CASSHLAAHNPYNEQFF.

This clone was seen only a few times. This sequence joins TRBV19 and TRBJ1-2, with 9 nucleotides matching TRBD1. This CDR3 comprises 15 residues. Germline trimming cut 1 base from V and 8 bases from J; bases unmatched to any gene: 8. Per the germline V gene, CDR1 is LNHDA and CDR2 is SQIVND (reference sequence). This chain's CDR3 is CASSIGQGVFGGYTF. The CDR3 DNA reads as TGTGCCAGTAGTATAGGACAGGGGGTCTTTGGGGGCTACACCTTC.

This chain joins TRBV5-4 and TRBJ1-4; no reliable D call. CDR1 SGHNT and CDR2 YYREEE come from the germline V gene (reference sequence). V was pared by 5 bases and J by 8 bases, with 13 bases between. This CDR3 comprises 13 residues. The DNA for the CDR3 is TGTGCCAGCAGTCGGGAGGCGGGGGAAAAACTGTTTTTT. It yields the protein CASSREAGEKLFF.

This clone came up a few times. The chain employs TRBV11-3 and TRBJ2-2; D is unclear. Germline values: CDR1 SGHNT, CDR2 YENEEA. Trimming left V 6 bases short and J 2 bases short, with 10 bases between. The CDR3 runs 14 residues. CDR3 DNA sequence: TGTGCCAGCAGTAAGACGGTAAACACCGGGGAGCTGTTTTTT. This encodes CASSKTVNTGELFF.

This clone was seen a handful of times. The V and J genes are TRBV2 and TRBJ1-3; a weak D match, TRBD1 (5 bases). CDR1 and CDR2 (germline): SNHLY, FYNNEI. V lost 7 bases and J 0 bases, leaving 13 bases between the germline ends. The CDR3 runs to 15 residues. CDR3 protein: CASTDRPFSGNTIYF. As DNA, the CDR3 is TGTGCCAGCACCGACAGACCTTTCTCTGGAAACACCATATATTTT.

The rearrangement links TRBV5-4 to TRBJ1-1, with D possibly TRBD1 on 6 matching bases. Looked up from germline, CDR1 is SGHNT and CDR2 is YYREEE (reference sequence). The CDR3 is 13 residues long. Trimming took 4 bases from V and 6 from J, leaving 13 bases between them. CDR3 DNA sequence: TGTGCCAGCAGCGGGGGCGGCAGACCTGAAGCTTTCTTT. The encoded protein is CASSGGGRPEAFF.

This rearrangement joins TRBV4-3 to TRBJ1-2, with TRBD1 as a possible D gene (6 bases). This CDR3 is 15 amino acids long. Germline lookup yields CDR1 LGHNA and CDR2 YSLEER. Trimming took off 3 bases at V and 2 bases at J, with 13 bases between the two ends. DNA for the CDR3: TGCGCCAGCAGCCAGCATGGAGACAGGAACTATGGCTACACCTTC. It encodes CASSQHGDRNYGYTF.

The V gene is TRBV24-1, the J gene TRBJ2-1; D is possibly TRBD2 (6 bases). The CDR3 totals 15 residues. Germline V CDR1 and CDR2: KGHDR, SFDVKD. The V end was cut by 5 bases, the J end by 0 bases, with 10 bases between. CDR3 bases: TGTGCCACCAGTGGTGGGACTGACTCCTACAATGAGCAGTTCTTC. It is translated as CATSGGTDSYNEQFF.

The CDR3 loop is CASEMRDTQYF. The CDR3 bases are TGTGCCAGCGAGATGAGAGATACGCAGTATTTT. This rearrangement joins TRBV28 to TRBJ2-3; D is uncertain. V lost 8 bases and J 5 bases, leaving 8 bases between the germline ends. Germline V gives CDR1 MDHEN, CDR2 SYDVKM. The CDR3 extends over 11 amino acids.

The chain is built from TRBV6-6 and TRBJ1-5; unclear D gene. The germline V and J ends were trimmed by 2 bases and 3 bases, with 11 bases remaining between them. The CDR3 has 15 residues. Germline CDR1 is MNHNY and CDR2 is SVGAGI (reference sequence). The CDR3 protein is CASSYGRVNNQPQHF. CDR3 DNA: TGTGCCAGCAGTTACGGTCGAGTTAACAATCAGCCCCAGCATTTT.

The chain combines TRBV7-3 with TRBJ2-3; 9 positions agree with TRBD1. CDR3 size: 17 residues. V was clipped by 5 bases and J by 0 bases; unmatched bases: 9. Germline V gene sequence: CDR1 SGHTA, CDR2 FQGTGA. The CDR3 DNA follows: TGTGCCAGCAGCCCAGCCGGGACAGGGAGTAGCACAGATACGCAGTATTTT. Translating gives CASSPAGTGSSTDTQYF.

V and J are TRBV28 and TRBJ1-5; D unresolved. V was clipped by 2 bases and J by 14 bases, with 10 bases between them. The germline gives CDR1 MDHEN, CDR2 SYDVKM. CDR3 length: 11 amino acids. This chain's CDR3 is CASSLIDLKHF. In nucleotides, the CDR3 is TGTGCCAGCAGTTTAATCGACCTTAAGCATTTT.

The chain couples TRBV6-5 to TRBJ2-3; D remains unclear. This CDR3 is built from 14 residues. V was trimmed by 1 base and J by 4 bases, leaving 9 bases between them. CDR1 is MNHEY and CDR2 is SVGAGI in the germline V gene. The CDR3 DNA reads as TGTGCCAGCAGTTACTACCCCCCCCCAGATACGCAGTATTTT. Its translation is CASSYYPPPDTQYF.

This clone has at least ten counts. The CDR3 DNA sequence: TGTGCCTGGAGCGAGGGACGGGACGGCAGTGAGCAGTTCTTC. Its protein is CAWSEGRDGSEQFF. The V and J genes are TRBV30 and TRBJ2-1, with D perhaps TRBD1 or TRBD2 (5 bases each). CDR1 and CDR2 from the germline V gene are GTSNPN and SVGIG (reference sequence). The CDR3 has 14 amino acids. V was pared by 3 bases and J by 9 bases, with 18 bases between.

The chain uses TRBV3-1 (or the pseudogene TRBV3-2) and TRBJ1-2; the match to TRBD1 covers 7 bases. The CDR3 has 16 amino acids. Losses at the gene ends were 3 bases for V and 3 bases for J; bases not matched to a gene: 10. Germline values: CDR1 LGHDT, CDR2 YNNKEL (reference sequence). The CDR3 coding sequence is TGTGCCAGCAGCCAGGGACAGAGGGTGCCCTACTATGGCTACACCTTC. Protein sequence: CASSQGQRVPYYGYTF.

On this clone: This CDR3 is also generated by other DNA sequences in the sample. The V gene is TRBV19, the J gene TRBJ1-5; 7 bases line up with TRBD1. V lost 1 base and J lost 6; bases outside the gene matches: 6. The CDR3 runs 15 residues. Germline loops: CDR1 LNHDA, CDR2 SQIVND (reference sequence). The CDR3 DNA reads TGTGCCAGTAGTATAGGAGGGGGCAGAGGTCAGCCCCAGCATTTT. Translation: CASSIGGGRGQPQHF.

The rearrangement links TRBV19 to TRBJ1-6; D is possibly TRBD1 (5 bases). Trimming left V 8 bases short and J 7 bases short, with 18 bases between. The CDR3 spans 15 residues. Germline CDR1 and CDR2: LNHDA and SQIVND (reference sequence). CDR3 coding DNA: TGTGCCAGTTCTCCCTACAGGATCGGGAATTCACCCCTCCACTTT. Protein sequence: CASSPYRIGNSPLHF.

This clone was seen once. One end of the junction is discordant with germline, which a read error may explain. This chain uses TRBV7-7 with TRBJ2-2, with 9 nucleotides matching TRBD1. Germline V lookup: CDR1 SSHAT, CDR2 FNYEAQ (reference sequence). This CDR3 contains 17 residues. The CDR3 loop is CASSLERDRALTGELFF. DNA for the CDR3: TGTGCTAGCAGCTTGGAACGGGACAGGGCCCTCACCGGAGAGCTGTTTTTT.

This rearrangement joins TRBV6-2 or TRBV6-3 to TRBJ2-3, with a tentative D call TRBD2 (7 bases). V was shortened by 6 bases and J by 5 bases, with 24 bases between the two germline ends. This CDR3 is built from 17 residues. Germline V gene sequence: CDR1 MNHEY, CDR2 SVGEGT. CDR3 amino acids: CASSGPRGALGGDTQYF. In DNA, the CDR3 is TGTGCCAGCAGCGGGCCCCGGGGGGCTCTGGGTGGAGATACGCAGTATTTT.

This sequence joins TRBV30 and TRBJ1-1; no clear D. V shed 7 bases and J shed 0 bases, with 9 bases lying between them. The germline V gene encodes CDR1 GTSNPN and CDR2 SVGIG (reference sequence). The CDR3 is made up of 12 amino acids. The CDR3 is CASAKMNTEAFF. Written as DNA, the CDR3 is TGTGCCTCGGCAAAGATGAACACTGAAGCTTTCTTT.

J is TRBJ2-7 and V is TRBV29-1, with TRBD2 matching over 12 bases. V was pared by 7 bases and J by 4 bases, with 5 bases of the junction left unmatched. CDR3 length: 13 amino acids. Germline V CDR1 and CDR2: SQVTM, ANQGSEA. CDR3 sequence reads: CSGRLAGAYEQYF. The CDR3 DNA follows: TGCAGCGGGCGACTAGCGGGGGCGTACGAGCAGTACTTC.

J is TRBJ2-7 and V is TRBV7-8; tentative D call: TRBD2 (5 bases). V was shortened by 8 bases and J by 0 bases, with 14 bases between the two germline ends. CDR3 length: 14 amino acids. Germline V gives CDR1 SGHVS, CDR2 FQNEAQ. Here the CDR3 reads CASARTGRSYEQYV. The CDR3 bases are TGTGCCAGCGCAAGGACTGGCCGCTCCTACGAGCAGTACGTC.

The gene calls are TRBV4-3 and TRBJ1-5; D is uncertain. The CDR3 contains 13 residues. The germline CDR1 and CDR2 sequences are LGHNA and YSLEER. The V end lost 0 bases, the J end lost 7 bases, and 7 bases lay between the germline ends. In DNA, the CDR3 is TGCGCCAGCAGCCAAGATATAGGGCAGCCCCAGCATTTT. Protein: CASSQDIGQPQHF.

The gene calls are TRBV14 and TRBJ1-1; D gene unclear. The CDR3 covers 13 residues. CDR1 is SGHDN and CDR2 is FVKESK in the germline V gene. With 4 bases removed from V and 1 base from J, the gap between germline ends came to 7 bases. The CDR3 region has the DNA TGTGCCAGCAGCCTACAAAAGAACACTGAAGCTTTCTTT. Amino acid sequence: CASSLQKNTEAFF. The full variable domain, with the rest looked up from reference TRBV14 and TRBJ1-1, is EAGVTQFPSHSVIEKGQTVTLRCDPISGHDNLYWYRRVMGKEIKFLLHFVKESKQDESGMPNNRFLAERTGGTYSTLKVQPAELEDSGVYFCASSLQKNTEAFFGQGTRLTVV.

The chain employs TRBV18 and TRBJ1-5; D might be TRBD1 (6 bases). The V and J ends lost 0 bases and 4 bases respectively, with 13 bases between them. The CDR3 has 16 amino acids. In germline, CDR1 is KGHSH, CDR2 LQKENI. In DNA form, the CDR3 reads TGTGCCAGCTCACCACCGGGGAACAGGGCAAATCAGCCCCAGCATTTT. It translates to CASSPPGNRANQPQHF. Looking up the rest from reference TRBV18 and TRBJ1-5 gives the full variable domain: NAGVMQNPRHLVRRRGQEARLRCSPMKGHSHVYWYRQLPEEGLKFMVYLQKENIIDESGMPKERFSAEFPKEGPSILRIQQVVRGDSAAYFCASSPPGNRANQPQHFGDGTRLSIL.

The chain carries TRBV27 and TRBJ2-2, with D unresolved. The germline V gene encodes CDR1 MNHEY and CDR2 SMNVEV (reference sequence). The CDR3 spans 12 residues. V shed 5 bases and J shed 7 bases, with 8 bases lying between them. CDR3 sequence: CASSPPYGELFF. The CDR3 DNA reads as TGTGCCAGCAGTCCCCCTTACGGGGAGCTGTTTTTT.

The rearrangement joins TRBV10-3 to TRBJ2-7, with a possible D match to TRBD1 (5 bases). This CDR3 contains 13 residues. With 6 bases removed from V and 0 bases from J, the gap between germline ends came to 9 bases. Germline V CDR1 and CDR2: ENHRY, SYGVKD. CDR3 region: CAISPDTSYEQYV. The CDR3 DNA reads TGTGCCATCAGCCCGGACACCTCCTACGAGCAGTACGTC.

The J gene is TRBJ2-7, the V gene TRBV28; tentative D call: TRBD2 (6 bases). Germline CDR1 and CDR2: MDHEN and SYDVKM. Trimming shortened V by 2 bases and J by 5 bases, and 7 bases separated the two germline ends. The CDR3 contains 12 residues. CDR3: CASSLRGDEQYF. The CDR3 nucleotides read TGTGCCAGCAGTTTACGCGGGGACGAGCAGTACTTC. Full variable domain (rest looked up from reference TRBV28 and TRBJ2-7): DVKVTQSSRYLVKRTGEKVFLECVQDMDHENMFWYRQDPGLGLRLIYFSYDVKMKEKGDIPEGYSVSREKKERFSLILESASTNQTSMYLCASSLRGDEQYFGPGTRLTVT.

The V and J genes are TRBV6-2 or TRBV6-3 and TRBJ1-4, with D possibly being TRBD1 (5 bases). V lost 3 bases and J 8 bases, leaving 22 bases between the germline ends. Germline V gene sequence: CDR1 MNHEY, CDR2 SVGEGT. The CDR3 runs to 17 residues. CDR3 sequence: CASSYNRDAGMEEKLFF. DNA of the CDR3: TGTGCCAGCAGTTATAACCGGGACGCTGGAATGGAGGAAAAACTGTTTTTT.

The chain has TRBV27 and TRBJ2-5; no clear D gene. Trimming stripped 6 bases from V and 5 bases from J, with 28 bases between. CDR1 and CDR2 (germline): MNHEY, SMNVEV (reference sequence). The CDR3 is made up of 18 amino acids. This chain's CDR3 is CASRRSLLGPQTQETQYF. In DNA form, the CDR3 reads TGTGCCAGCAGGCGCTCCCTTTTAGGCCCCCAGACCCAGGAGACCCAGTACTTC.

This chain uses TRBV3-1 (or the pseudogene TRBV3-2) with TRBJ2-3; D possibly corresponds to TRBD2 (5 bases). Looked up from germline, CDR1 is LGHDT and CDR2 is YNNKEL (reference sequence). The CDR3 runs to 15 residues. Trimming pared 4 bases from V and 4 bases from J, leaving 15 bases between. This chain's CDR3 is CASSPRPAGADTQYF. The CDR3 DNA reads as TGTGCCAGCAGCCCTCGACCCGCCGGGGCAGATACGCAGTATTTT.

V usage is TRBV7-9 and J usage is TRBJ2-1; D is uncertain. CDR1 and CDR2 from the germline V gene are SEHNR and FQNEAQ (reference sequence). The CDR3 covers 13 residues. Trimming stripped 3 bases from V and 7 bases from J, with 10 bases between. Here the CDR3 DNA reads TGTGCCAGCAGCTTCGCAGATTGGAATGAGCAGTTCTTC. Its protein product is CASSFADWNEQFF. The variable domain in full, completed from reference TRBV7-9 and TRBJ2-1, reads DTGVSQNPRHKITKRGQNVTFRCDPISEHNRLYWYRQTLGQGPEFLTYFQNEAQLEKSRLLSDRFSAERPKGSFSTLEIQRTEQGDSAMYLCASSFADWNEQFFGPGTRLTVL.